This T cell receptor beta chain was captured in a study of shared T cell receptors in the human thymus. Germline CDR1 and CDR2: MNHEY and SMNVEV (reference sequence). The trim removed 6 bases at V and 6 bases at J, leaving 21 bases unmatched. The CDR3 is 19 amino acids. Assay: immunoSEQ multiplex PCR; the TCRdb copy retains only in-frame clones and omits some. The sample consists of about 610,000 clones, 70% to 90% of them appearing once. This clone was picked up one time. The data also belong to a second study, concerning human thymus T cells. From that second work: Thymic resections from corrective heart surgery supplied the tissue.

The sequenced sample consisted of thymocytes. This receptor was identified in a boy less than two years old with a congenital heart defect. The genes are TRBV27 and TRBJ2-1; 9 bases are shared with TRBD2. The CDR3 loop is CASRHRIAGVELRGNEQFF. The DNA of the CDR3 is TGTGCCAGCAGGCACCGAATAGCGGGAGTGGAACTAAGGGGCAATGAGCAGTTCTTC.